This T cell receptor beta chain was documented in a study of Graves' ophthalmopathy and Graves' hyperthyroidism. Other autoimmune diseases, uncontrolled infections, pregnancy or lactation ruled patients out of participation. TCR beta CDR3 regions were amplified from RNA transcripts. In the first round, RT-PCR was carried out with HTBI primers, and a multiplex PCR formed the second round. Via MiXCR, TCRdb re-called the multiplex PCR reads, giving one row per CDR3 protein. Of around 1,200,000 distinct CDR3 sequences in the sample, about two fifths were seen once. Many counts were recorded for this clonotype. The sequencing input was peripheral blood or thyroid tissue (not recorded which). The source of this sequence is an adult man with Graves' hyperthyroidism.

In DNA form, the CDR3 reads TGCGCCAGCAGCTCCGGACAGGGACTCTCCTACGAGCAGTACTTC. Encoded protein: CASSSGQGLSYEQYF. The chain links TRBV5-1 to TRBJ2-7; 8 bases match TRBD1. The CDR3 totals 15 residues. V was pared by 3 bases and J by 0 bases, with 5 bases of the junction left unmatched. Germline V CDR1 and CDR2: SGHRS, YFSETQ.